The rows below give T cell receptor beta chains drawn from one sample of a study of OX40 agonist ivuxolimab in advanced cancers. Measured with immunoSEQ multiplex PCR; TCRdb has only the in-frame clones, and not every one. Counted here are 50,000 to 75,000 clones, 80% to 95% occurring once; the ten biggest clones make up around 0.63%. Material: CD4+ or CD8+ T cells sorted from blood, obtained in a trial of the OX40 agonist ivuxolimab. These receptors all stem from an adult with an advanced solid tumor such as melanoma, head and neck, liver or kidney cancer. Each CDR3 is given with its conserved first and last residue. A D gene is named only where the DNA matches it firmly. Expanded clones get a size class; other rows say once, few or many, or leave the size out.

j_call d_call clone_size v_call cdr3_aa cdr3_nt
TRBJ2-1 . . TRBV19 CASSIELASYNEQFF TGTGCCAGTAGTATCGAGCTAGCCTCCTACAATGAGCAGTTCTTC
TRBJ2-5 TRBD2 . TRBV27 CASSLVVAGTLKETQYF TGTGCCAGCAGTTTGGTGGTAGCGGGGACTCTGAAAGAGACCCAGTACTTC
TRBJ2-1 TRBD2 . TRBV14 CASSSGGKQFF TGTGCCAGCAGCTCCGGGGGGAAGCAGTTCTTC
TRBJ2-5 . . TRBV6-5 CASSYRQAYETQYF TGTGCCAGCAGTTACCGGCAGGCGTACGAGACCCAGTACTTC
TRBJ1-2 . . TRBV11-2 CASSLSQGRSGYTF TGTGCCAGCAGCTTAAGTCAGGGGAGGAGCGGCTACACCTTC
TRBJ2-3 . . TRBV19 CATSQGTSTDTQYF TGTGCCACCTCACAGGGGACTAGCACAGATACGCAGTATTTT
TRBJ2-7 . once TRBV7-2 CASSLGWGPNYEQYF TGTGCCAGCAGCTTAGGGTGGGGGCCCAATTACGAGCAGTACTTC
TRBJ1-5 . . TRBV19 CASSKSQTGLNQPQHF TGTGCCAGTAGTAAGAGTCAAACAGGGCTCAATCAGCCCCAGCATTTT
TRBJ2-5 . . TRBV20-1 CSATSETQYF TGCAGTGCTACCTCGGAGACCCAGTACTTC
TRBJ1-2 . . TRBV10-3 CAISEPRDTF TGTGCCATCAGTGAACCAAGGGACACCTTC